This entry describes one T cell receptor (beta chain). Its specificity is not known. The data derive from a study of identifying expanded T cells in peripheral blood. This CDR3 region has 14 residues. Germline CDR1 is GTSNPN and CDR2 is SVGIG (reference sequence). After removal of 3 bases from V and 0 bases from J, the junction contained 3 bases not matched to a gene. Collection occurred without any documented infections or immune events in donors. Study-level results: Technical replicates showed around 1.2 changed clones; around two weeks 15 to 20; four weeks 19. Across healthy donors, higher total template counts meant significantly greater two-week count variance.

TCRdb's table, derived via immunoSEQ multiplex PCR, lists solely in-frame clones and lacks some. Of tens of thousands of clones in the sample, over 80% were seen once. The J gene is TRBJ2-3, the V gene TRBV30; 7 bases fit TRBD1. The sequencing sample was made of blood. This TCR derives from a person between 18 and 75 years old in good health. CDR3 in DNA: TGTGCCTGGAGAACAGGGGCCAGCACAGATACGCAGTATTTT. Its translation is CAWRTGASTDTQYF.